This entry concerns a single T cell receptor beta chain. What it binds is not known. This sample was included in a study of radiotherapy plus CTLA-4 blockade in lung cancer. Study as a whole: Objective responses were observed in approximately 17% of patients, and disease control was achieved by about 30%. General observations from the study: Clones of tumor-derived TCRs expanded in blood after radiotherapy plus ipilimumab. Early clonal dynamics of blood T cells, together with interferon-beta, were reported as the best response predictor.

Trimming stripped 6 bases from V and 4 bases from J, with 11 bases between. CDR1 and CDR2 from the germline V gene are SQVTM and ANQGSEA. This CDR3 is built from 12 residues. Focal radiation with ipilimumab CTLA-4 blockade was given to patients with chemo-refractory metastatic non-small-cell lung cancer. TCRdb's copy holds only in-frame clones and misses some; the assay was immunoSEQ multiplex PCR. The sample yields 40,000 to 50,000 clones, more than 60% seen once. The chain combines TRBV29-1 with TRBJ2-3, with D perhaps matching TRBD1 (6 bases). Sequenced here: peripheral blood, sampled from a patient treated with radiotherapy plus ipilimumab. The clonotype comes from a human donor with non-small cell lung cancer who had stable disease on radiotherapy plus ipilimumab. The CDR3 DNA is TGCAGCGTGGGGGACATATCAGATACGCAGTATTTT. As protein: CSVGDISDTQYF.